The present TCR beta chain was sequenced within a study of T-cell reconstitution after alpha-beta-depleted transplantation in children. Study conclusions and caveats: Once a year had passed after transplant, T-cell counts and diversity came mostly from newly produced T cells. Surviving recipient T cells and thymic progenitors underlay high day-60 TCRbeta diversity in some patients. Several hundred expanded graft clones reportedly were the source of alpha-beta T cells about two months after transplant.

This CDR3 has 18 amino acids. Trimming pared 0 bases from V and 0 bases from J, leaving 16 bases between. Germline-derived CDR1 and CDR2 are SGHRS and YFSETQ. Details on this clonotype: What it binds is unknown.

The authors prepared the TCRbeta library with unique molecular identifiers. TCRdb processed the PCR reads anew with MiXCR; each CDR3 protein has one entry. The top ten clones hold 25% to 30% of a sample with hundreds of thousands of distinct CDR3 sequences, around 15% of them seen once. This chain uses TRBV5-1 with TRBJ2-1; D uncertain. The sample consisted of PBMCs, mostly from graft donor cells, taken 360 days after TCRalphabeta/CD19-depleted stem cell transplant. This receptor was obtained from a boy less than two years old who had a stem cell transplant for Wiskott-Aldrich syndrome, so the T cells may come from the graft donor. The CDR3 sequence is CASSLGENGRASYNEQFF. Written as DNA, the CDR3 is TGCGCCAGCAGCTTGGGGGAAAACGGTAGGGCCTCCTACAATGAGCAGTTCTTC. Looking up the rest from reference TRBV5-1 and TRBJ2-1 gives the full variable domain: KAGVTQTPRYLIKTRGQQVTLSCSPISGHRSVSWYQQTPGQGLQFLFEYFSETQRNKGNFPGRFSGRQFSNSRSEMNVSTLELGDSALYLCASSLGENGRASYNEQFFGPGTRLTVL.